Below are 29 T cell receptor beta chains sequenced from a single sample in a study of CD8+ T cells in alopecia areata. RNA was extracted and reverse transcribed into cDNA as the sequencing template. Generated by immunoSEQ multiplex PCR, the TCRdb table keeps only in-frame clones and is missing some. The sample consists of 140,000 to 150,000 clones, under 60% of them appearing once. Sequencing used CD4+ T cells sorted from blood, obtained at week 0. These receptors all stem from a human donor with alopecia areata.

This clone occurred a few times. The V and J genes are TRBV5-6 and TRBJ2-5, with 7 bases lining up with TRBD1. The J segment lost 7 bases and the V segment lost 4 bases, leaving 7 bases of the junction unmatched. This CDR3 is 13 amino acids long. The V gene's germline CDR1 is SGHDT and CDR2 YYEEEE. The CDR3: CASSQGDSATQYF. Written as DNA, the CDR3 is TGTGCCAGCAGCCAAGGGGACAGTGCGACCCAGTACTTC.

The rearrangement uses TRBV4-3 and TRBJ2-7; TRBD2 aligns across 8 bases. This CDR3 comprises 18 residues. With 3 bases clipped from V and 4 bases from J, the junction kept 17 bases outside the gene matches. Germline V gene lookup returns CDR1 LGHNA and CDR2 YSLEER. The CDR3 region is CASSQERSLRRGAYEQYF. DNA of the CDR3: TGCGCCAGCAGCCAGGAAAGGAGTCTCCGGCGGGGGGCGTACGAGCAGTACTTC.

The chain combines TRBV2 with TRBJ1-5, with TRBD1 identical over 7 bases. Germline-derived CDR1 and CDR2 are SNHLY and FYNNEI. With V trimmed by 2 bases and J by 6 bases, 4 bases remained unmatched. The CDR3 sequence is 14 residues long. DNA of the CDR3: TGTGCCAGCAGTGAAAAGGGACAGCTTCAGCCCCAGCATTTT. This encodes CASSEKGQLQPQHF.

The rearrangement joins TRBV15 to TRBJ2-7; D perhaps matches TRBD1 (6 bases). V lost 5 bases to trimming and J lost 6 bases, with 17 bases between them. This CDR3 region has 14 residues. Per germline, CDR1 LNHNV and CDR2 YYDKDF (reference sequence). The CDR3 DNA sequence: TGTGCCACCAGCGCCGGACAGTATCCCGGCGAGCAGTACTTC. It encodes CATSAGQYPGEQYF.

This chain joins TRBV7-9 and TRBJ2-5; 9 nucleotides agree with TRBD1. The V segment lost 5 bases and the J segment 4 bases; nucleotides outside the gene matches: 5. Germline V gives CDR1 SEHNR, CDR2 FQNEAQ (reference sequence). CDR3 length: 14 residues. The CDR3 spells CASSVGTGRETQYF. CDR3 DNA: TGTGCCAGCAGCGTAGGGACAGGGAGAGAGACCCAGTACTTC.

V and J are TRBV6-5 and TRBJ2-5; D ambiguous. Germline V gene data show CDR1 as MNHEY and CDR2 as SVGAGI. Trimming shortened V by 0 bases and J by 7 bases, and 12 bases separated the two germline ends. This CDR3 has 14 amino acids. CDR3 coding DNA: TGTGCCAGCAGTTACTCGATCACCTGGGGGACCCAGTACTTC. Protein sequence: CASSYSITWGTQYF.

This chain connects TRBV2 to TRBJ2-1; D perhaps matches TRBD1 (6 bases). This CDR3 contains 16 residues. Germline V lookup: CDR1 SNHLY, CDR2 FYNNEI. The ends were cut back, 3 bases at V and 0 bases at J, with 12 bases in the middle. CDR3 in amino acids: CASSDPGRGSYNEQFF. The CDR3 DNA reads TGTGCCAGCAGTGACCCCGGCAGGGGCTCCTACAATGAGCAGTTCTTC. The full variable domain, its missing parts supplied by reference TRBV2 and TRBJ2-1, is EPEVTQTPSHQVTQMGQEVILRCVPISNHLYFYWYRQILGQKVEFLVSFYNNEISEKSEIFDDQFSVERPDGSNFTLKIRSTKLEDSAMYFCASSDPGRGSYNEQFFGPGTRLTVL.

The chain joins TRBV30 to TRBJ1-5; D remains ambiguous. Trimming left V 0 bases short and J 2 bases short, with 11 bases between. The CDR3 totals 15 residues. The germline V gene has CDR1 GTSNPN and CDR2 SVGIG (reference sequence). The CDR3 sequence: CAWSVMAGGNQPQHF. CDR3 DNA sequence: TGTGCCTGGAGTGTAATGGCAGGTGGCAATCAGCCCCAGCATTTT.

This clone has only one observation. Other DNA sequences from this sample encode an identical CDR3 as well. The V and J genes are TRBV5-1 and TRBJ2-7, with a possible D match to TRBD2 (5 bases). The CDR3 totals 12 residues. Trimming cost V 0 bases and J 4 bases, with 5 bases left between them. Per germline, CDR1 SGHRS and CDR2 YFSETQ. The CDR3 loop reads CASSLGGYEQYF. CDR3 DNA sequence: TGCGCCAGCAGCTTGGGCGGGTACGAGCAGTACTTC.

The chain has TRBV7-2 and TRBJ2-7; TRBD1 aligns across 8 bases. This CDR3 is built from 14 residues. CDR1 is SGHTA, CDR2 FQGNSA, per germline. The trim removed 6 bases at V and 2 bases at J, leaving 6 bases unmatched. The CDR3 bases are TGTGCCAGCAGTGTGGGACAGGTAACCTACGAGCAGTACTTC. This sequence encodes CASSVGQVTYEQYF. Looking up the rest from reference TRBV7-2 and TRBJ2-7 gives the full variable domain: GAGVSQSPSNKVTEKGKDVELRCDPISGHTALYWYRQSLGQGLEFLIYFQGNSAPDKSGLPSDRFSAERTGGSVSTLTIQRTQQEDSAVYLCASSVGQVTYEQYFGPGTRLTVT.

The chain combines TRBV6-1 with TRBJ1-5, with no clear D. Germline loops: CDR1 MNHNS, CDR2 SASEGT. The CDR3 sequence is 11 residues long. Trimming removed 3 bases from V and 8 bases from J, with 5 bases in between. The CDR3 nucleotides read TGTGCCAGCAGTGACGTAGAGCCCCAGCATTTT. Its translation is CASSDVEPQHF.

The chain employs TRBV9 and TRBJ2-7, with D unclear. V lost 4 bases and J 1 base, leaving 12 bases between the germline ends. The length of the CDR3 is 14 residues. Germline CDR1 reads SGDLS; CDR2 reads YYNGEE. CDR3 amino acids: CASSPRTDSYEQYF. The CDR3 DNA sequence: TGTGCCAGCAGCCCTCGGACGGATTCCTACGAGCAGTACTTC.

This clone turned up a few times. V is TRBV4-3 and J is TRBJ1-2; 7 nucleotides agree with TRBD1. The CDR3 length is 18 residues. V was pared by 0 bases and J by 4 bases, with 14 bases of the junction left unmatched. CDR1 is LGHNA and CDR2 is YSLEER in the germline V gene. CDR3 sequence: CASSQEGIQGNLGYGYTF. The CDR3 DNA is TGCGCCAGCAGCCAAGAGGGGATACAGGGGAACCTGGGCTATGGCTACACCTTC.

The chain uses TRBV29-1 and TRBJ1-6; possibly TRBD1 for D (6 bases). CDR1 SQVTM and CDR2 ANQGSEA come from the germline V gene. The V end lost 7 bases, the J end lost 7 bases, and 11 bases lay between the germline ends. This CDR3 spans 12 amino acids. CDR3 loop: CSAGGQNSPLHF. The CDR3 DNA reads as TGCAGCGCAGGCGGACAGAATTCACCCCTCCACTTT. Based on the CDR3 plus reference TRBV29-1 and TRBJ1-6, the full variable domain is SAVISQKPSRDICQRGTSLTIQCQVDSQVTMMFWYRQQPGQSLTLIATANQGSEATYESGFVIDKFPISRPNLTFSTLTVSNMSPEDSSIYLCSAGGQNSPLHFGNGTRLTVT.

This clone was seen a handful of times. V usage is TRBV5-4 and J usage is TRBJ2-4; TRBD1 matches at 7 bases. The CDR3 extends over 16 amino acids. V lost 0 bases to trimming and J lost 0 bases; unmatched junction nucleotides: 3. CDR1 SGHNT and CDR2 YYREEE come from the germline V gene (reference sequence). This CDR3 is CASSLGQGTAKNIQYF. In DNA, the CDR3 is TGTGCCAGCAGCTTGGGACAGGGAACAGCCAAAAACATTCAGTACTTC.

As to this clone: Its ends do not fully match the called genes, so a read error is possible. This chain links TRBV7-9 with TRBJ2-3, with D maybe TRBD2 (5 bases). Germline V gene data show CDR1 as SEHNR and CDR2 as FQNEAQ (reference sequence). This CDR3 is 14 amino acids long. The DNA of the CDR3 is TGTGCCAGCAGTTTTAGCGCGAGCACAGATAGGCAGTATTTT. Encoded protein: CASSFSASTDRQYF.

J is TRBJ2-3 and V is TRBV7-2; no firm D call. The CDR3 spans 15 residues. Trimming left V 4 bases short and J 2 bases short, with 13 bases between. CDR1 and CDR2 (germline): SGHTA, FQGNSA. The CDR3 region is CASSSTKGTTDTQYF. The CDR3 DNA follows: TGTGCCAGCAGCTCCACCAAGGGCACCACAGATACGCAGTATTTT.

The chain combines TRBV29-1 with TRBJ1-2; D unclear. Trimming took 4 bases from V and 8 from J, leaving 14 bases between them. Germline lookup yields CDR1 SQVTM and CDR2 ANQGSEA. The CDR3 is made up of 12 amino acids. For the CDR3, the DNA is TGCAGCGTTGCAGTGGACCTGTCGGGCTACACCTTC. As protein: CSVAVDLSGYTF. Full variable domain (rest looked up from reference TRBV29-1 and TRBJ1-2): SAVISQKPSRDICQRGTSLTIQCQVDSQVTMMFWYRQQPGQSLTLIATANQGSEATYESGFVIDKFPISRPNLTFSTLTVSNMSPEDSSIYLCSVAVDLSGYTFGSGTRLTVV.

J is TRBJ2-1 and V is TRBV30; D possibly corresponds to TRBD2 (6 bases). Germline values: CDR1 GTSNPN, CDR2 SVGIG (reference sequence). The CDR3 has 12 amino acids. Trimming took 3 bases from V and 10 from J, leaving 13 bases between them. DNA for the CDR3: TGTGCCTGGAGCGAGATAGGGAGGGAGCAGTTCTTC. Translating gives CAWSEIGREQFF. Full variable domain (outside the CDR3, taken from reference TRBV30 and TRBJ2-1): SQTIHQWPATLVQPVGSPLSLECTVEGTSNPNLYWYRQAAGRGLQLLFYSVGIGQISSEVPQNLSASRPQDRQFILSSKKLLLSDSGFYLCAWSEIGREQFFGPGTRLTVL.

This clone was seen only a few times. The same CDR3 can be traced to other DNA sequences in this sample. This chain uses TRBV29-1 with TRBJ1-1; D gene unclear. Germline V gives CDR1 SQVTM, CDR2 ANQGSEA. V lost 3 bases and J 1 base, leaving 3 bases between the germline ends. This CDR3 region has 11 residues. CDR3 bases: TGCAGCGTTGAGGGGAACACTGAAGCTTTCTTT. Amino acids: CSVEGNTEAFF.

This chain uses TRBV7-9 with TRBJ2-2, with unresolved D. V was cut by 5 bases and J by 5 bases, with 9 bases left in between. Germline loops: CDR1 SEHNR, CDR2 FQNEAQ (reference sequence). The length of the CDR3 is 13 residues. CDR3 region: CASSPTVTGELFF. The CDR3 DNA reads as TGTGCCAGCAGCCCTACAGTTACCGGGGAGCTGTTTTTT.

As DNA, the CDR3 is TGCGCCAGCAGCTTGGGGGGCGGGACAGGGCAGAACACTGAAGCTTTCTTT. This codes for CASSLGGGTGQNTEAFF. The chain is built from TRBV5-1 and TRBJ1-1; 9 positions agree with TRBD1. The CDR3 is made up of 17 amino acids. Germline V gene lookup returns CDR1 SGHRS and CDR2 YFSETQ. V shed 0 bases and J 1 base; nucleotides not matched to a gene: 7. Drawing the rest from reference TRBV5-1 and TRBJ1-1, the complete variable domain is KAGVTQTPRYLIKTRGQQVTLSCSPISGHRSVSWYQQTPGQGLQFLFEYFSETQRNKGNFPGRFSGRQFSNSRSEMNVSTLELGDSALYLCASSLGGGTGQNTEAFFGQGTRLTVV.

The chain has TRBV7-9 and TRBJ2-7; weak D call: TRBD1 (6 bases). There are 12 residues in the CDR3. V lost 8 bases and J 0 bases, leaving 8 bases between the germline ends. Germline V gene lookup returns CDR1 SEHNR and CDR2 FQNEAQ (reference sequence). Here the CDR3 DNA reads TGTGCCAGCGGACAGATCTCCTACGAGCAGTACTTC. Its protein product is CASGQISYEQYF.

This clone was counted only a few times. The genes are TRBV15 and TRBJ1-2, with D unclear. This CDR3 is built from 13 residues. Trimming took 1 base from V and 6 from J, leaving 9 bases between them. From germline, CDR1 is LNHNV and CDR2 YYDKDF (reference sequence). In DNA, the CDR3 is TGTGCCACCAGCAGAGGGTCGGGAGATGGCTACACCTTC. The encoded protein is CATSRGSGDGYTF. The whole variable domain, remainder taken from reference TRBV15 and TRBJ1-2, is DAMVIQNPRYQVTQFGKPVTLSCSQTLNHNVMYWYQQKSSQAPKLLFHYYDKDFNNEADTPDNFQSRRPNTSFCFLDIRSPGLGDTAMYLCATSRGSGDGYTFGSGTRLTVV.

This chain joins TRBV27 and TRBJ1-5; D remains unclear. The CDR3 has 14 residues. Trimming removed 5 bases at V and 3 bases at J, with 11 bases between. Germline V gene data show CDR1 as MNHEY and CDR2 as SMNVEV (reference sequence). The CDR3 nucleotides read TGTGCCAGCAGTACTCGTGGGAACAATCAGCCCCAGCATTTT. Protein: CASSTRGNNQPQHF.

This clone appeared once. The J gene is TRBJ2-5, the V gene TRBV2; 7 bases are a match to TRBD2. Trimming removed 8 bases from V and 4 bases from J; junction bases left unmatched: 10. The germline V gene encodes CDR1 SNHLY and CDR2 FYNNEI. The CDR3 sequence is 14 residues long. CDR3 DNA: TGTGCCAGCTCCTGGGGGGGAGGCGGAGAGACCCAGTACTTC. Encoded protein: CASSWGGGGETQYF.

This clone was detected only a few times. The chain combines TRBV19 with TRBJ1-5; weak D call: TRBD1 (5 bases). The CDR3 loop spans 17 amino acids. V dropped 3 bases and J dropped 0 bases, with 15 bases sitting between them. The germline V gene has CDR1 LNHDA and CDR2 SQIVND (reference sequence). CDR3 in DNA: TGTGCCAGTAGTATCCCTGTGGGGGATTATAGCAATCAGCCCCAGCATTTT. Encoded protein: CASSIPVGDYSNQPQHF.

This clone occurred a few times. V usage is TRBV4-1 and J usage is TRBJ1-5; D might be TRBD1 (5 bases). The CDR3 contains 16 residues. V was trimmed by 2 bases and J by 3 bases, leaving 14 bases between them. Germline V gives CDR1 MGHRA, CDR2 YSYEKL. CDR3 in amino acids: CASSQPFGRDNQPQHF. In DNA form, the CDR3 reads TGCGCCAGCAGCCAACCCTTTGGCAGGGACAATCAGCCCCAGCATTTT.

This chain joins TRBV5-6 and TRBJ2-7, with TRBD2 as a possible D gene (5 bases). The germline V gene encodes CDR1 SGHDT and CDR2 YYEEEE. The CDR3 consists of 16 residues. The ends were cut back, 2 bases at V and 9 bases at J, with 24 bases in the middle. The CDR3: CASSFGKRTNLRWQYF. In nucleotides, the CDR3 is TGTGCCAGCAGCTTCGGGAAACGGACCAACCTACGATGGCAGTACTTC.